The 10 T cell receptor beta chains listed next were all sequenced from one sample in a study of OX40 agonist ivuxolimab in advanced cancers. TCRdb's table, derived via immunoSEQ multiplex PCR, lists solely in-frame clones and lacks some. The data contain fewer than 70,000 clones, around 83% of them singletons. The material sequenced was CD4+ or CD8+ T cells sorted from blood, taken in a trial of the OX40 agonist ivuxolimab. The receptors here all came from an adult with an advanced solid tumor such as melanoma, head and neck, liver or kidney cancer.

A remark on this clone: Different DNA sequences within this sample yield the same CDR3. The V gene is TRBV20-1, the J gene TRBJ2-7; 7 bases fit TRBD2. CDR3 length: 11 amino acids. V lost 5 bases and J lost 7; bases outside the gene matches: 5. CDR1 is DFQATT, CDR2 SNEGSKA, per germline (reference sequence). The DNA of the CDR3 is TGCAGTGCTGGGGGGGTAGGAGAGCAGTACTTC. It encodes CSAGGVGEQYF.

The chain has TRBV19 and TRBJ1-1, with D unclear. In germline, CDR1 is LNHDA, CDR2 SQIVND (reference sequence). The V end was cut by 4 bases, the J end by 8 bases, with 8 bases between. The CDR3 totals 11 residues. Here the CDR3 reads CASSTAREAFF. The CDR3 nucleotides are TGTGCCAGTAGTACAGCCCGGGAAGCTTTCTTT.

This clone was recorded only once. The chain combines TRBV12-5 with TRBJ1-5, with TRBD1 matching 9 bases. This CDR3 is 15 amino acids long. CDR1 LGHNT and CDR2 FRNRAP come from the germline V gene. V was pared by 0 bases and J by 6 bases, with 3 bases of the junction left unmatched. The CDR3 here is CASGLVQGASQPQHF. CDR3 sequence (DNA): TGTGCTAGTGGTTTGGTACAGGGGGCGAGTCAGCCCCAGCATTTT.

The sample holds a few counts of this clone. The chain combines TRBV5-4 with TRBJ1-1, with D unclear. With 1 base removed from V and 8 bases from J, the gap between germline ends came to 12 bases. CDR3 length: 13 residues. Germline V gives CDR1 SGHNT, CDR2 YYREEE (reference sequence). CDR3 nucleotides: TGTGCCAGCAGCTTGTGGGCAACGCAGGAAGCTTTCTTT. The encoded protein is CASSLWATQEAFF.

The chain carries TRBV7-2 and TRBJ1-6; TRBD1 agrees at 7 bases. CDR1 SGHTA and CDR2 FQGNSA come from the germline V gene. Unmatched junction bases numbered 8, after V lost 5 bases and J lost 7 bases. CDR3 length: 15 amino acids. The CDR3 reads CASSVYRGQNSPLHF. Here the CDR3 DNA reads TGTGCCAGCAGCGTATACAGGGGACAAAATTCACCCCTCCACTTT.

The genes are TRBV16 and TRBJ1-2; D not certain. The CDR3 length is 13 residues. In germline, CDR1 is KGHSY, CDR2 FQNENV. V lost 2 bases and J 8 bases, leaving 12 bases between the germline ends. This CDR3 reads CASSQSWLLGYTF. DNA for the CDR3: TGTGCCAGCAGCCAAAGTTGGTTGTTGGGCTACACCTTC.

The rearrangement joins TRBV11-3 to TRBJ1-4; D is unresolved. Looked up from germline, CDR1 is SGHNT and CDR2 is YENEEA. The CDR3 contains 16 residues. Trimming removed 4 bases at V and 0 bases at J, with 12 bases between. The CDR3 region is CASSSRTPSTNEKLFF. CDR3 DNA: TGTGCCAGCAGCTCCCGGACTCCTTCAACTAATGAAAAACTGTTTTTT.

Concerning this clone itself: The conserved phenylalanine or tryptophan is not found at the CDR3 terminus, so this likely reflects a read error. Because the CDR3's place on the DNA is in doubt, the DNA is left out and the CDR3 is given as listed by TCRdb. V usage is TRBV7-6 and J usage is TRBJ1-3; no check of the table's D call, TRBD1, against the DNA was made. Looked up from germline, CDR1 is SGHVS and CDR2 is FNYEAQ. The CDR3 is made up of 11 amino acids, end residues included. This CDR3 is CASSFTGEILI.

The rearrangement joins TRBV28 to TRBJ2-2, with D perhaps being TRBD1 or TRBD2 (6 bases each). The V gene's germline CDR1 is MDHEN and CDR2 SYDVKM. With 2 bases removed from V and 1 base from J, the gap between germline ends came to 8 bases. This CDR3 comprises 15 residues. The CDR3 loop reads CASSLGGRNTGELFF. The CDR3, as DNA: TGTGCCAGCAGTTTAGGGGGGCGGAACACCGGGGAGCTGTTTTTT.

The rearrangement uses TRBV27 and TRBJ1-6; 7 bases fit TRBD1. V lost 1 base and J lost 13; bases outside the gene matches: 19. Germline-derived CDR1 and CDR2 are MNHEY and SMNVEV (reference sequence). This CDR3 has 18 amino acids. CDR3 coding DNA: TGTGCCAGCAGTTTATATGGATTGGGAGGGGGCATGGGTGATCCCCTCCACTTT. Translation gives CASSLYGLGGGMGDPLHF.